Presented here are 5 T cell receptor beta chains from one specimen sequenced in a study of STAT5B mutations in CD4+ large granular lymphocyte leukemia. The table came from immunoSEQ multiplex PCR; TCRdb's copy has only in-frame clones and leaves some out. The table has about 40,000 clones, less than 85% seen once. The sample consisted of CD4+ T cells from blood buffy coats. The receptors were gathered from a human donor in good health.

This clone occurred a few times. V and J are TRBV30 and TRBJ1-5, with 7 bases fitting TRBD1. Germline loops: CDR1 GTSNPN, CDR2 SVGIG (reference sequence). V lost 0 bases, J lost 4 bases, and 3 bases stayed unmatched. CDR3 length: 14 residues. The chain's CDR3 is CAWSVGQPNQPQHF. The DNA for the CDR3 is TGTGCCTGGAGTGTGGGACAGCCGAATCAGCCCCAGCATTTT.

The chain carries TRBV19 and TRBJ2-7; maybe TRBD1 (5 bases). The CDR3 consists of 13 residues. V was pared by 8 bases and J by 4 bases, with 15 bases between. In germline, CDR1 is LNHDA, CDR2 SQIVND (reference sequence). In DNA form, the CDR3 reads TGTGCCAGTCAACAGGACACGACATACGAGCAGTACTTC. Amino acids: CASQQDTTYEQYF.

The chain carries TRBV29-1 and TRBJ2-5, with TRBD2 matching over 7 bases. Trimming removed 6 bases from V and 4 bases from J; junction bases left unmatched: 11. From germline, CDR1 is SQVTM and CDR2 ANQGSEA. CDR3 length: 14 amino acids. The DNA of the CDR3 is TGCAGCGTCGAGAGCGGGGCGGCCCGAGAGACCCAGTACTTC. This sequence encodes CSVESGAARETQYF.

CDR3 nucleotide sequence: TGTGCCAGCAGTTTCTCCTCAGGGGGCAATCAGCCCCAGCATTTT. Translation gives CASSFSSGGNQPQHF. The J gene is TRBJ1-5, the V gene TRBV6-5; maybe TRBD1 (6 bases). Germline CDR1 is MNHEY and CDR2 is SVGAGI. Trimming stripped 4 bases from V and 2 bases from J, with 12 bases between. The CDR3 loop spans 15 amino acids.

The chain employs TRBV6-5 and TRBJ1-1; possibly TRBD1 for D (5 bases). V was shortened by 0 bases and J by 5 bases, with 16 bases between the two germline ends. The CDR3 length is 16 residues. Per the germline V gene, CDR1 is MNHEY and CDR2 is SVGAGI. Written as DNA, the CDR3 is TGTGCCAGCAGTTACTCGAGGGTGGGGGGAGAGACTGAAGCTTTCTTT. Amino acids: CASSYSRVGGETEAFF.